The source of this T cell receptor (beta chain) is a study of blood T cell repertoires in COVID-19. Overall study: T cells, B-cell-depleted T cells, or PBMCs provided the cDNA or gDNA that served as material.

In the authors' workflow: Reference gene primer amplification gave nucleated cell count estimates. This table comes from immunoSEQ multiplex PCR, and its TCRdb copy is limited to in-frame clones, with some not included. For V, J and clone size, that table is used; D and trimming come from the DNA. The sample lists about 180,000 clones, about 80% occurring once. With V trimmed by 1 base and J by 5 bases, 2 bases remained unmatched. CDR3 length: 15 amino acids. Germline loops: CDR1 SGHTA, CDR2 FQGNSA. V and J are TRBV7-2 and TRBJ2-1; 10 bases fit TRBD2. Sequencing was done on a sample of peripheral blood. The TCR comes from a human donor in a cohort sampled during active COVID-19. Written as DNA, the CDR3 is TGTGCCAGCAGCTTAGGGGGACTAGCGAACAATGAGCAGTTCTTC. It is translated as CASSLGGLANNEQFF.